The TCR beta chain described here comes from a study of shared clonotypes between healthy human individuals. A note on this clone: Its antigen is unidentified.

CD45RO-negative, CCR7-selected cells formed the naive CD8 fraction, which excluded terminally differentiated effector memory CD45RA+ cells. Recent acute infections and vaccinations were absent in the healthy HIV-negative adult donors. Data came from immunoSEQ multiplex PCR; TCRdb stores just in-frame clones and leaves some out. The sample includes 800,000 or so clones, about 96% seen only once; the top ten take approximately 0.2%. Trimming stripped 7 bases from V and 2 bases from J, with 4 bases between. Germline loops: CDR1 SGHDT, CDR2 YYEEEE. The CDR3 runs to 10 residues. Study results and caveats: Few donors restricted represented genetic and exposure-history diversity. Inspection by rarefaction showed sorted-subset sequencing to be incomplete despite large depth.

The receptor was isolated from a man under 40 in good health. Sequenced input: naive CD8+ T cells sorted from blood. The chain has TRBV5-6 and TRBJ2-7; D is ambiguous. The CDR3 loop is CASGTYEQYF. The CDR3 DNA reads TGTGCCAGCGGGACCTACGAGCAGTACTTC.